This TCR beta chain was documented in a study of shared clonotypes between healthy human individuals. Germline values: CDR1 MDHEN, CDR2 SYDVKM. This CDR3 region has 15 residues. Deletions cut 5 bases from V and 0 bases from J, with 13 bases between. Every donor, a Caucasian adult, lived in Nashville, Tennessee. The study separated CD4+ cells into CD45RA+ naive and CD45RA-negative memory subsets. Here immunoSEQ multiplex PCR was the method, and the copy in TCRdb shows in-frame clones only, minus some. The sample has 2,500,000 or so clones, approximately 90% seen once; the top ten hold 0.37%. The clonotype was recovered from a man aged 18 to 29 in good health. Some clones in this sample may be carry-over from other donors' samples. The chain has TRBV28 and TRBJ1-2, with a weak D call TRBD1 (5 bases). Material: naive CD4+ T cells from PBMCs. Sample subset: CD45RA+ positively selected. The DNA for the CDR3 is TGTGCCAGCAGTCAACTAGGGGTTGCTAACTATGGCTACACCTTC. Protein sequence: CASSQLGVANYGYTF.